This TCR beta chain derives from a study of blood T cell repertoires in COVID-19. Study in general: Sources were T cells, B-cell-depleted T cells, or PBMCs; the material itself was cDNA or gDNA.

Authors' analysis steps: Amplification of reference gene primers provided the estimated nucleated cell counts. Sequencing was performed with immunoSEQ multiplex PCR; in TCRdb, only in-frame clones are kept and a portion is missing. V and J calls and clone size are given by that table; D and trimming were obtained from the DNA. The sample yields some 250,000 clones, 86% seen once. This CDR3 spans 18 amino acids. The ends lost 5 bases at V and 0 bases at J; junction bases unmatched: 13. Germline loops: CDR1 SGHTA, CDR2 FQGNSA. This receptor was taken from a man older than 75 with acute or convalescent COVID-19. Sequenced sample: peripheral blood. The gene calls are TRBV7-2 and TRBJ1-5, with 7 bases identical to TRBD1. The CDR3 is CASSPGPGQYNSNQPQHF. CDR3 in DNA: TGTGCCAGCAGCCCCGGCCCGGGACAGTACAATAGCAATCAGCCCCAGCATTTT. Variable domain in full (rest from reference TRBV7-2 and TRBJ1-5): GAGVSQSPSNKVTEKGKDVELRCDPISGHTALYWYRQSLGQGLEFLIYFQGNSAPDKSGLPSDRFSAERTGGSVSTLTIQRTQQEDSAVYLCASSPGPGQYNSNQPQHFGDGTRLSIL.